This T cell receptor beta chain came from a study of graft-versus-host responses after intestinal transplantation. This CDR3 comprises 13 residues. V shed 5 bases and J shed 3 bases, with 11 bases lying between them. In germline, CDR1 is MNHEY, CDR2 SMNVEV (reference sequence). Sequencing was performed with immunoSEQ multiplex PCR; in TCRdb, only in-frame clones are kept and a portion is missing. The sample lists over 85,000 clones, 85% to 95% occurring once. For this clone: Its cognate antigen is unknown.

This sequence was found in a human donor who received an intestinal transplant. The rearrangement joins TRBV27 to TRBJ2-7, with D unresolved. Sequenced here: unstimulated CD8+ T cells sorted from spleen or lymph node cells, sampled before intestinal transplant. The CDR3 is CASSNGYHYEQYF. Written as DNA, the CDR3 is TGTGCCAGCAGTAACGGATACCACTACGAGCAGTACTTC.